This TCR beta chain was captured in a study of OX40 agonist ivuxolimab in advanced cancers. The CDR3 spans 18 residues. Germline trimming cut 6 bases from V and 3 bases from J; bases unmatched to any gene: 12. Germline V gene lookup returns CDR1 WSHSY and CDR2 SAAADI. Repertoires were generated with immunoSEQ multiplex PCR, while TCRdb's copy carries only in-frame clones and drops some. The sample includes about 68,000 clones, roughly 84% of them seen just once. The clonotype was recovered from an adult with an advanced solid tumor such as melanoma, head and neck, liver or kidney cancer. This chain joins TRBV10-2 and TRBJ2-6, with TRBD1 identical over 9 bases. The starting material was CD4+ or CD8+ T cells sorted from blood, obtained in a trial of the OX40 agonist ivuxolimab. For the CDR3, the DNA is TGCGCCAGCAGCGAACCGGGACAGGGATTTGGTGGGGCCAACGTCCTGACTTTC. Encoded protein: CASSEPGQGFGGANVLTF.